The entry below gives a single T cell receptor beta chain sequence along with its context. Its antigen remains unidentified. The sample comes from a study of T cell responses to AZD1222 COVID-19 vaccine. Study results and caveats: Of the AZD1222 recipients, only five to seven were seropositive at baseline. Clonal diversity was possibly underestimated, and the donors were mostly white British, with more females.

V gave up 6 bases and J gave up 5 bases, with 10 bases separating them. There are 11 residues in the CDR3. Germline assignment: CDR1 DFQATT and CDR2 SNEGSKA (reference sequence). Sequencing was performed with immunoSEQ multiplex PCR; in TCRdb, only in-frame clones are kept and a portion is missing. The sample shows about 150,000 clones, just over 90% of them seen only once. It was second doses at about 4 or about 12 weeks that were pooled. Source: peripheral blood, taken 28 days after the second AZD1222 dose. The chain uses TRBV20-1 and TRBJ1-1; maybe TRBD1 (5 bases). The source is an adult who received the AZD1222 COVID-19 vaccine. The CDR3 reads CSAGRQTEAFF. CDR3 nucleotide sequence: TGCAGTGCAGGAAGACAGACTGAAGCTTTCTTT.